What follows are 32 T cell receptor beta chains derived from one specimen sequenced in a study of T-cell reconstitution after alpha-beta-depleted transplantation in children. Unique molecular identifiers were used to barcode this TCRbeta library. Each CDR3 protein is one row after TCRdb ran MiXCR on the PCR reads. The sample records over 200,000 distinct CDR3 sequences, approximately 10% being singletons. The source material was PBMCs, sampled before TCRalphabeta/CD19-depleted stem cell transplant. All receptors derive from a child in the first two years of life with acute myeloid leukemia, due to receive a stem cell transplant.

This clonotype was seen ten or more times. V and J are TRBV28 and TRBJ2-2; a weak D match, TRBD2 (6 bases). This CDR3 region has 16 residues. V was clipped by 4 bases and J by 3 bases, with 15 bases between them. Germline-derived CDR1 and CDR2 are MDHEN and SYDVKM. CDR3 amino acids: CASSSPGTDYTGELFF. The CDR3 nucleotides are TGTGCCAGCAGTTCGCCCGGGACTGACTACACCGGGGAGCTGTTTTTT.

This clonotype appeared a few times. The rearrangement links TRBV13 to TRBJ2-3; TRBD2 matches 12 bases. This CDR3 comprises 19 residues. V gave up 5 bases and J gave up 1 base; unmatched junction bases: 13. Germline assignment: CDR1 PRHDT and CDR2 FYEKMQ (reference sequence). This chain's CDR3 is CASSSGLAGKGEGTDTQYF. The CDR3 coding sequence is TGTGCCAGCAGCAGTGGACTAGCGGGAAAAGGGGAGGGCACAGATACGCAGTATTTT.

This chain uses TRBV5-4 with TRBJ1-1; D unresolved. The length of the CDR3 is 13 residues. Germline loops: CDR1 SGHNT, CDR2 YYREEE (reference sequence). V was pared by 1 base and J by 4 bases, with 8 bases between. This chain's CDR3 is CASSLTGCTEAFF. CDR3 DNA: TGTGCCAGCAGCTTGACGGGGTGCACTGAAGCTTTCTTT. Full variable domain (outside the CDR3, taken from reference TRBV5-4 and TRBJ1-1): ETGVTQSPTHLIKTRGQQVTLRCSSQSGHNTVSWYQQALGQGPQFIFQYYREEENGRGNFPPRFSGLQFPNYSSELNVNALELDDSALYLCASSLTGCTEAFFGQGTRLTVV.

This clonotype has ten or more counts. The V and J genes are TRBV18 and TRBJ2-5; no reliable D call. Per germline, CDR1 KGHSH and CDR2 LQKENI. The V end was cut by 2 bases, the J end by 3 bases, with 7 bases between. This CDR3 spans 13 amino acids. DNA of the CDR3: TGTGCCAGCTCACCAGACTTGGAAGAGACCCAGTACTTC. It specifies CASSPDLEETQYF.

This clonotype occurred many times. The genes are TRBV20-1 and TRBJ1-4, with 7 bases aligning to TRBD1. Losses at the gene ends were 6 bases for V and 0 bases for J; bases not matched to a gene: 4. Germline CDR1 and CDR2: DFQATT and SNEGSKA (reference sequence). The CDR3 runs to 14 residues. The CDR3 DNA sequence: TGCAGTGCCCCGGGACAGCCAACTAATGAAAAACTGTTTTTT. The encoded protein is CSAPGQPTNEKLFF.

This clonotype was found many times. V and J are TRBV29-1 and TRBJ2-2; D possibly corresponds to TRBD2 (5 bases). CDR1 is SQVTM and CDR2 is ANQGSEA in the germline V gene. V was cut by 4 bases and J by 6 bases, with 15 bases left in between. The CDR3 is 14 residues long. The CDR3: CSVGSGGLAGELFF. The CDR3 DNA follows: TGCAGCGTTGGCAGCGGCGGGCTGGCCGGGGAGCTGTTTTTT.

The sample holds many counts of this clonotype. The chain joins TRBV20-1 to TRBJ2-1, with 9 nucleotides matching TRBD2. The CDR3 has 15 amino acids. With V trimmed by 4 bases and J by 2 bases, 6 bases remained unmatched. Germline CDR1 is DFQATT and CDR2 is SNEGSKA (reference sequence). The CDR3 region is CSANPAGGPYNEQFF. As DNA, the CDR3 is TGCAGTGCTAACCCAGCGGGAGGACCCTACAATGAGCAGTTCTTC.

Many counts were recorded for this clonotype. Germline and junction disagree at one end, which may indicate a read error. This chain's CDR3 is CASSYRVNAEAFF. CDR3 nucleotides: TGTGCCAGCAGTTATCGGGTGAACGCTGAAGCTTTCTTT. V usage is TRBV12-3 or TRBV12-4 and J usage is TRBJ1-1; D uncertain. The length of the CDR3 is 13 residues.

The gene calls are TRBV28 and TRBJ2-7; D uncertain. The CDR3 runs 15 residues. Trimming shortened V by 10 bases and J by 4 bases, and 23 bases separated the two germline ends. Germline loops: CDR1 MDHEN, CDR2 SYDVKM. The CDR3 bases are TGTGCCACCAACCCCCCAAGGACCCAATTGTACGAGCAGTACTTC. This codes for CATNPPRTQLYEQYF. The variable domain in full, completed from reference TRBV28 and TRBJ2-7, reads DVKVTQSSRYLVKRTGEKVFLECVQDMDHENMFWYRQDPGLGLRLIYFSYDVKMKEKGDIPEGYSVSREKKERFSLILESASTNQTSMYLCATNPPRTQLYEQYFGPGTRLTVT.

This clonotype appeared many times. The chain joins TRBV12-3 or TRBV12-4 to TRBJ1-1; no firm D call. The CDR3 runs to 14 residues. Trimming took 2 bases from V and 1 from J, leaving 8 bases between them. The CDR3 DNA follows: TGTGCCAGCAGTTTAAGTCCCGGGAACACTGAAGCTTTCTTT. This encodes CASSLSPGNTEAFF.

This clonotype was counted a few times. This sequence joins TRBV5-5 and TRBJ1-5, with D unresolved. The germline V gene has CDR1 SGHKS and CDR2 YYEKEE (reference sequence). Deletions cut 1 base from V and 1 base from J, with 9 bases between. This CDR3 spans 15 amino acids. The CDR3 DNA follows: TGTGCCAGCAGCTTGTGGGTGGACAGCAATCAGCCCCAGCATTTT. Amino acids: CASSLWVDSNQPQHF.

This clonotype showed up many times. The chain couples TRBV10-3 to TRBJ2-2; 9 nucleotides agree with TRBD2. CDR1 ENHRY and CDR2 SYGVKD come from the germline V gene. V dropped 4 bases and J dropped 2; count of bases not matched to a gene: 2. This CDR3 comprises 15 residues. The CDR3 spells CAISAREGNTGELFF. CDR3 in DNA: TGTGCCATCAGTGCGCGGGAGGGTAACACCGGGGAGCTGTTTTTT.

This clonotype was seen at least ten times. The rearrangement links TRBV10-3 to TRBJ2-7; TRBD1 matches 7 bases. The germline V gene has CDR1 ENHRY and CDR2 SYGVKD. V lost 6 bases and J lost 3; bases outside the gene matches: 5. The CDR3 sequence is 13 residues long. CDR3 in amino acids: CAISTGTDYEQYF. CDR3 nucleotide sequence: TGTGCCATCAGCACCGGGACAGACTACGAGCAGTACTTC.

The V and J genes are TRBV7-2 and TRBJ2-3; TRBD2 matches at 9 bases. Trimming at V came to 0 bases and at J to 5 bases, leaving 3 bases not matched to a gene. Germline CDR1 reads SGHTA; CDR2 reads FQGNSA. CDR3 size: 15 residues. CDR3 bases: TGTGCCAGCAGCTTAGCAGCGGGGGGCTTAGATACGCAGTATTTT. Residues: CASSLAAGGLDTQYF. Drawing the rest from reference TRBV7-2 and TRBJ2-3, the complete variable domain is GAGVSQSPSNKVTEKGKDVELRCDPISGHTALYWYRQSLGQGLEFLIYFQGNSAPDKSGLPSDRFSAERTGGSVSTLTIQRTQQEDSAVYLCASSLAAGGLDTQYFGPGTRLTVL.

At least ten counts were recorded for this clonotype. The gene calls are TRBV20-1 and TRBJ2-1; D is perhaps TRBD2 (6 bases). The CDR3 spans 13 residues. V was trimmed by 6 bases and J by 8 bases, leaving 17 bases between them. Germline V gene sequence: CDR1 DFQATT, CDR2 SNEGSKA (reference sequence). The CDR3 bases are TGCAGTGCACGGCTCCCAGTAGCGGATGAGCAGTTCTTC. Its translation: CSARLPVADEQFF.

This clonotype was detected many times. The rearrangement links TRBV20-1 to TRBJ2-7; D perhaps matches TRBD2 (6 bases). The CDR3 has 14 residues. Germline CDR1 reads DFQATT; CDR2 reads SNEGSKA (reference sequence). V lost 0 bases to trimming and J lost 2 bases, with 11 bases between them. CDR3 amino acids: CSARDSGRPYEQYF. The CDR3 DNA follows: TGCAGTGCTAGAGATTCGGGGAGGCCCTACGAGCAGTACTTC.

This clonotype was detected ten times or more. The CDR3 region is CASRSLAGAPRELFF. CDR3 coding DNA: TGTGCCAGCAGGTCACTAGCGGGAGCGCCAAGGGAGCTGTTTTTT. The genes are TRBV12-3 or TRBV12-4 and TRBJ2-2; the match to TRBD2 covers 11 bases. V lost 6 bases to trimming and J lost 9 bases; unmatched junction nucleotides: 9. The CDR3 is 15 amino acids.

Remarks on this clonotype: This may come from a read error, since a much larger clone is one base off. The chain joins TRBV7-3 to TRBJ2-3, with 7 bases aligning to TRBD2. Unmatched junction bases numbered 6, after V lost 5 bases and J lost 1 base. Germline V lookup: CDR1 SGHTA, CDR2 FQGTGA. The CDR3 has 15 residues. Written as DNA, the CDR3 is TGTGCCAGCAGCCCGACACTAGCGCGCACAGATACGCAGTATTTT. It encodes CASSPTLARTDTQYF.

Many counts were recorded for this clonotype. This sequence joins TRBV6-1 and TRBJ1-5; D might be TRBD1 (6 bases). The CDR3 extends over 14 amino acids. The germline V gene has CDR1 MNHNS and CDR2 SASEGT. V dropped 3 bases and J dropped 4 bases, with 10 bases sitting between them. The CDR3 loop reads CASSDGQGNQPQHF. CDR3 coding DNA: TGTGCCAGCAGTGATGGGCAGGGGAATCAGCCCCAGCATTTT.

This clonotype was detected only a few times. The rearrangement uses TRBV5-1 and TRBJ2-1; 9 bases fit TRBD2. Germline loops: CDR1 SGHRS, CDR2 YFSETQ. The CDR3 spans 17 residues. The V segment lost 0 bases and the J segment 1 base; nucleotides outside the gene matches: 5. The CDR3 loop is CASSLVLTSGSYNEQFF. The DNA of the CDR3 is TGCGCCAGCAGCTTGGTCCTGACTAGCGGATCCTACAATGAGCAGTTCTTC.

The chain couples TRBV7-9 to TRBJ1-2; no clear D gene. This CDR3 is built from 13 residues. V lost 1 base and J 4 bases, leaving 7 bases between the germline ends. Germline-derived CDR1 and CDR2 are SEHNR and FQNEAQ (reference sequence). CDR3 sequence reads: CASSLEDLYGYTF. CDR3 bases: TGTGCCAGCAGCTTAGAGGACCTCTATGGCTACACCTTC.

This clonotype was counted many times. The CDR3 sequence is CASSFGARNTIYF. The CDR3 region has the DNA TGTGCCAGCAGTTTTGGGGCCCGAAACACCATATATTTT. The chain combines TRBV12-3 or TRBV12-4 with TRBJ1-3, with D possibly matching TRBD1 (5 bases). CDR3 size: 13 residues. Trimming removed 3 bases at V and 5 bases at J, with 8 bases between.

At least ten counts were recorded for this clonotype. The genes are TRBV11-2 and TRBJ2-2; no reliable D call. V was trimmed by 1 base and J by 3 bases, leaving 6 bases between them. This CDR3 has 14 residues. CDR1 and CDR2 (germline): SGHAT, FQNNGV. The CDR3, as DNA: TGTGCCAGCAGCTTAGGGCTAGACACCGGGGAGCTGTTTTTT. Protein: CASSLGLDTGELFF.

This clonotype came up many times. J is TRBJ2-2 and V is TRBV2; D gene uncertain. The CDR3 loop spans 15 amino acids. From germline, CDR1 is SNHLY and CDR2 FYNNEI. Trimming shortened V by 2 bases and J by 4 bases, and 11 bases separated the two germline ends. CDR3 coding DNA: TGTGCCAGCAGTGAATCCGTCGCAGGCACCGGGGAGCTGTTTTTT. Amino acids: CASSESVAGTGELFF. The complete variable domain, with remaining parts taken from reference TRBV2 and TRBJ2-2, reads EPEVTQTPSHQVTQMGQEVILRCVPISNHLYFYWYRQILGQKVEFLVSFYNNEISEKSEIFDDQFSVERPDGSNFTLKIRSTKLEDSAMYFCASSESVAGTGELFFGEGSRLTVL.

With respect to this clonotype: A single base separates this from a much larger clone, so it may be a read error. V usage is TRBV11-2 and J usage is TRBJ1-1, with 7 bases lining up with TRBD1. The trim removed 3 bases at V and 5 bases at J, leaving 15 bases unmatched. Germline V gene sequence: CDR1 SGHAT, CDR2 FQNNGV. This CDR3 has 17 residues. The CDR3 DNA reads TGTGCCAGCAGCTTGGACAGAACCATGAGGGGGCAAACTGAAGCTTTCTTT. It codes for CASSLDRTMRGQTEAFF.

With regard to this clonotype: This clone may be a read error of a much larger clone one base away. V is TRBV5-1 and J is TRBJ2-2, with D maybe TRBD2 (5 bases). Germline V lookup: CDR1 SGHRS, CDR2 YFSETQ. This CDR3 comprises 15 residues. The CDR3 DNA is TGCGCCAGCAGCTTGGGTTCGGTGAACACCGGGGAGCCGTTTTTT. This gives the protein CASSLGSVNTGEPFF.

This clonotype showed up just a few times. The V and J genes are TRBV7-9 and TRBJ2-6; the D is unclear. Trimming removed 0 bases at V and 1 base at J, with 10 bases between. The CDR3 consists of 17 residues. Germline V gene lookup returns CDR1 SEHNR and CDR2 FQNEAQ (reference sequence). The CDR3 loop reads CASSLAGMFSGANVLTF. The CDR3 DNA reads TGTGCCAGCAGCTTAGCCGGCATGTTTTCTGGGGCCAACGTCCTGACTTTC.

This clonotype was counted many times. The rearrangement joins TRBV6-5 to TRBJ1-6; tentatively, D is TRBD1 (6 bases). The V gene's germline CDR1 is MNHEY and CDR2 SVGAGI. This CDR3 has 15 residues. Deletions cut 2 bases from V and 5 bases from J, with 10 bases between. The CDR3 sequence is CASSYGGLDNSPLHF. The DNA for the CDR3 is TGTGCCAGCAGTTACGGGGGCTTAGATAATTCACCCCTCCACTTT.

This clonotype has at least ten counts. The V gene is TRBV12-3 or TRBV12-4, the J gene TRBJ2-7; no definite D call. CDR3 length: 12 residues. Between the trimmed V and J ends, which lost 1 base and 7 bases, there was a span of 8 bases. The CDR3 nucleotides are TGTGCCAGCAGTTTAGGGGTCACGGAGCAGTACTTC. Protein product: CASSLGVTEQYF.

Ten or more counts support this clonotype. The CDR3 reads CASSRRPGQAIYGYTF. The CDR3 DNA reads as TGCGCCAGCAGCCGCAGACCGGGACAGGCAATCTATGGCTACACCTTC. The chain combines TRBV5-1 with TRBJ1-2; 8 positions agree with TRBD1. The germline V gene has CDR1 SGHRS and CDR2 YFSETQ. The CDR3 runs to 16 residues. V shed 4 bases and J 4 bases; nucleotides not matched to a gene: 12.

The sample holds many counts of this clonotype. The chain uses TRBV12-3 or TRBV12-4 and TRBJ1-1; D gene unclear. Trimming left V 3 bases short and J 0 bases short, with 11 bases between. This CDR3 has 15 amino acids. In DNA, the CDR3 is TGTGCCAGCAGTTTCAGAACCGGACTGAACACTGAAGCTTTCTTT. Translated, it gives CASSFRTGLNTEAFF.

Many counts were recorded for this clonotype. The rearrangement joins TRBV29-1 to TRBJ2-1, with D unclear. This CDR3 has 14 amino acids. Germline-derived CDR1 and CDR2 are SQVTM and ANQGSEA. V lost 4 bases and J 1 base, leaving 11 bases between the germline ends. The CDR3 here is CSVAAPGSYNEQFF. The DNA of the CDR3 is TGCAGCGTTGCCGCCCCGGGTTCCTACAATGAGCAGTTCTTC.